This T cell receptor (beta chain) comes out of a study of blood T cell repertoires in COVID-19. Study in general: Material from acute and convalescent COVID-19 was sourced from the United States, Italy and Spain. PBMCs, B-cell-depleted T cells, or T cells provided the cDNA or gDNA that made up the material.

This CDR3 spans 19 amino acids. Germline CDR1 and CDR2: LNHDA and SQIVND (reference sequence). The V and J ends lost 5 bases and 2 bases, in that order; junction bases with no gene match: 16. Method: immunoSEQ multiplex PCR; TCRdb's copy keeps in-frame clones and lacks some. The table includes a few hundred thousand clones, around 85% detected once. Each participant's cohort was designated according to participant-reported clinical history. The gene calls are TRBV19 and TRBJ1-5, with 9 bases that match TRBD1. The TCR comes from a woman aged 40 to 50 with acute COVID-19. Source material: PBMCs or T cells enriched from blood (not recorded which). CDR3 in amino acids: CASSYRLPQQGAGNQPQHF. The CDR3 DNA sequence: TGTGCCAGTAGTTACAGGTTACCCCAACAGGGGGCCGGCAATCAGCCCCAGCATTTT.